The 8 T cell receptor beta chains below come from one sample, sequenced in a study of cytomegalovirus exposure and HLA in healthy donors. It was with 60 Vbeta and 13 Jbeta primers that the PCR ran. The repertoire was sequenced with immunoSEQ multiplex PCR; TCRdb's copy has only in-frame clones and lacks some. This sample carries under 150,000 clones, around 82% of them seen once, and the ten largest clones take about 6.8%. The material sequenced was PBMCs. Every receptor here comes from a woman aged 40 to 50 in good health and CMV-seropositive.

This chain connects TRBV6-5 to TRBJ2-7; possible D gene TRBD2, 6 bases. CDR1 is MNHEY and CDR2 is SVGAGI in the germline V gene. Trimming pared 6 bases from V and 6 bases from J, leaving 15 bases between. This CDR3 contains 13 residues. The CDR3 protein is CASSFLGGSEQYF. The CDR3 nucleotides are TGTGCCAGCAGCTTCCTTGGAGGGAGCGAGCAGTACTTC.

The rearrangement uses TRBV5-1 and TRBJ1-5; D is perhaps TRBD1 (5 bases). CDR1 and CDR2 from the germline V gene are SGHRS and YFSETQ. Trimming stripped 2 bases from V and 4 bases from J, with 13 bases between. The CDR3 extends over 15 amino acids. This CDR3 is CASSLGGSGNQPQHF. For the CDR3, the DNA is TGCGCCAGCAGCTTAGGAGGGTCAGGGAATCAGCCCCAGCATTTT.

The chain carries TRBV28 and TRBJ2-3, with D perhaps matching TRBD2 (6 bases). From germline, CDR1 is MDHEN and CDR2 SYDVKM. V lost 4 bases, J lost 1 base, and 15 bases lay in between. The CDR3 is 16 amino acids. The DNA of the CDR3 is TGTGCCAGCAGTTCCCGGGGGAGGTCGGGCACAGATACGCAGTATTTT. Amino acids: CASSSRGRSGTDTQYF.

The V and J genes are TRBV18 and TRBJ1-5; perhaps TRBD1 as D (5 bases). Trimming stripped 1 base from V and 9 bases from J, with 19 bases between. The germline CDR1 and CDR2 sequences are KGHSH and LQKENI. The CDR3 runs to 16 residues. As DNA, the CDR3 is TGTGCCAGCTCACCACAGTCCCAGGGCCCCCACGGGCCCCAGCATTTT. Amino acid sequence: CASSPQSQGPHGPQHF.

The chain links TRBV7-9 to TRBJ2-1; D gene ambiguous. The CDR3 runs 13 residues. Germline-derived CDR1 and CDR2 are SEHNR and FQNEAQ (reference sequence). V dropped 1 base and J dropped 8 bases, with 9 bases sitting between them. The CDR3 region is CASSLGLADEQFF. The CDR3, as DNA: TGTGCCAGCAGCTTAGGGCTTGCGGATGAGCAGTTCTTC.

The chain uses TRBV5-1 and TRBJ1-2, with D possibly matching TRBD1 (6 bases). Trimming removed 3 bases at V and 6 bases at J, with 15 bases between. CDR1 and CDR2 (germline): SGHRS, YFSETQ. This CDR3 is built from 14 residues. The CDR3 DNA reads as TGCGCCAGCAGCTCCGGGACACTCGACAATGGCTACACCTTC. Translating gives CASSSGTLDNGYTF.

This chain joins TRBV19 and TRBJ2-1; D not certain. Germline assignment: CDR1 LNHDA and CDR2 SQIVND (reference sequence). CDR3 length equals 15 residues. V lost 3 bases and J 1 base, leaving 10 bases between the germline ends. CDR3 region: CASSIGLLSYNEQFF. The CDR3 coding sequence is TGTGCCAGTAGTATTGGGCTGCTGTCCTACAATGAGCAGTTCTTC.

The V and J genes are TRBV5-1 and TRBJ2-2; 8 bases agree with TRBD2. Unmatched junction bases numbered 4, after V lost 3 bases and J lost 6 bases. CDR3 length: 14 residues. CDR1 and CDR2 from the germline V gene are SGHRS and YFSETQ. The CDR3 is CASSSVAGPGELFF. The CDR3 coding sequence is TGCGCCAGCAGCTCGGTAGCGGGACCCGGGGAGCTGTTTTTT.